Below, 22 T cell receptor beta chains from the same sample are listed, as sequenced in a study of blood T cell repertoires in COVID-19. Assay: immunoSEQ multiplex PCR; the TCRdb copy retains only in-frame clones and omits some. This table has roughly 100,000 clones, around 89% appearing once. Sequenced: peripheral blood. These receptors originate from a woman aged 60-75 years with acute or convalescent COVID-19.

The rearrangement joins TRBV11-3 to TRBJ1-4; a weak D match, TRBD1 (5 bases). V gave up 8 bases and J gave up 9 bases, with 16 bases separating them. From germline, CDR1 is SGHNT and CDR2 YENEEA. CDR3 length: 13 residues. The DNA for the CDR3 is TGTGCCAGCGGACATTTTGAGTCCCAAAAACTGTTTTTT. It is translated as CASGHFESQKLFF.

This chain joins TRBV6-5 and TRBJ2-1, with 9 nucleotides matching TRBD1. The germline CDR1 and CDR2 sequences are MNHEY and SVGAGI. This CDR3 has 12 residues. CDR3 nucleotides: TGTGCAACACAGGGGGCTAACAATGAGCAGTTCTTC. The encoded protein is CATQGANNEQFF.

The gene calls are TRBV19 and TRBJ2-1; D remains unclear. This CDR3 has 13 residues. Germline V lookup: CDR1 LNHDA, CDR2 SQIVND (reference sequence). V dropped 4 bases and J dropped 10 bases, with 14 bases sitting between them. The CDR3 region is CASSNQALLEQFF. The CDR3 coding sequence is TGTGCCAGTAGTAACCAAGCACTTTTAGAGCAGTTCTTC.

The V and J genes are TRBV5-1 and TRBJ1-1; no clear D. The CDR3 loop spans 14 amino acids. Trimming took off 0 bases at V and 2 bases at J, with 8 bases between the two ends. Germline-derived CDR1 and CDR2 are SGHRS and YFSETQ. Here the CDR3 DNA reads TGCGCCAGCAGCTTGGCACTTCTCAACACTGAAGCTTTCTTT. Amino acids: CASSLALLNTEAFF.

This clone has only one observation. The chain couples TRBV9 to TRBJ1-2, with TRBD1 matching 7 bases. The V gene end was trimmed by 8 bases and the J gene end by 4 bases; junction bases not matched to a gene: 8. This CDR3 is 13 amino acids long. CDR1 SGDLS and CDR2 YYNGEE come from the germline V gene. Written as DNA, the CDR3 is TGTGCCAGTCAGGGGGGAGTAAGCTATGGCTACACCTTC. This sequence encodes CASQGGVSYGYTF. Full variable domain (remainder filled in from reference TRBV9 and TRBJ1-2): DSGVTQTPKHLITATGQRVTLRCSPRSGDLSVYWYQQSLDQGLQFLIQYYNGEERAKGNILERFSAQQFPDLHSELNLSSLELGDSALYFCASQGGVSYGYTFGSGTRLTVV.

J is TRBJ1-5 and V is TRBV28, with no clear D. Trimming pared 6 bases from V and 2 bases from J, leaving 11 bases between. The CDR3 is 14 residues long. Per germline, CDR1 MDHEN and CDR2 SYDVKM. The CDR3: CASREDGRNQPQHF. The DNA for the CDR3 is TGTGCCAGCAGGGAGGACGGACGCAATCAGCCCCAGCATTTT.

The CDR3 region is CASSVQGQGNTEAFF. As DNA, the CDR3 is TGCGCCAGCAGCGTACAGGGACAGGGGAACACTGAAGCTTTCTTT. The chain carries TRBV5-1 and TRBJ1-1, with 9 bases matching TRBD1. Germline lookup yields CDR1 SGHRS and CDR2 YFSETQ. This CDR3 region has 15 residues. Trimming at V came to 4 bases and at J to 1 base, leaving 5 bases not matched to a gene. Combining the CDR3 with reference TRBV5-1 and TRBJ1-1 gives the whole variable domain KAGVTQTPRYLIKTRGQQVTLSCSPISGHRSVSWYQQTPGQGLQFLFEYFSETQRNKGNFPGRFSGRQFSNSRSEMNVSTLELGDSALYLCASSVQGQGNTEAFFGQGTRLTVV.

The chain combines TRBV19 with TRBJ1-2; perhaps TRBD1 as D (6 bases). CDR1 and CDR2 from the germline V gene are LNHDA and SQIVND (reference sequence). This CDR3 comprises 15 residues. V lost 8 bases to trimming and J lost 2 bases, with 18 bases between them. The CDR3 region is CASEGDRTLNYGYTF. The CDR3 DNA reads as TGTGCCAGTGAGGGAGACAGGACCCTGAACTATGGCTACACCTTC.

This chain uses TRBV5-1 with TRBJ1-5; D unclear. V was shortened by 4 bases and J by 5 bases, with 10 bases between the two germline ends. CDR1 and CDR2 (germline): SGHRS, YFSETQ. This CDR3 region has 13 residues. Here the CDR3 DNA reads TGCGCCAGCAGCCCTGGGGAGGATCAGCCCCAGCATTTT. Translating it yields CASSPGEDQPQHF.

The chain has TRBV19 and TRBJ1-6, with D perhaps TRBD1 (5 bases). The CDR3 contains 16 residues. CDR1 and CDR2 from the germline V gene are LNHDA and SQIVND (reference sequence). V lost 3 bases to trimming and J lost 5 bases, with 14 bases between them. The CDR3 DNA reads TGTGCCAGTAGTATTGGCGGGGCTGGAAATAATTCACCCCTCCACTTT. It translates to CASSIGGAGNNSPLHF.

CDR3 nucleotides: TGTGCCACCAGTGATAGTCCGGGACTAGCGGGAAGAAAGCAGTACTTC. Amino acid sequence: CATSDSPGLAGRKQYF. This sequence joins TRBV24-1 and TRBJ2-7; TRBD2 matches at 13 bases. The germline CDR1 and CDR2 sequences are KGHDR and SFDVKD. The CDR3 has 16 residues. V dropped 3 bases and J dropped 8; count of bases not matched to a gene: 9.

To note about this clone: This could be a read error, since a much larger clone is one nucleotide away. V usage is TRBV28 and J usage is TRBJ2-1, with D unclear. Between the trimmed V and J ends, which lost 3 bases and 0 bases, there was a span of 3 bases. The V gene's germline CDR1 is MDHEN and CDR2 SYDVKM. This CDR3 region has 13 residues. The CDR3 DNA follows: TGTGCCAGCAGTTTGAGCTCCTACAATGAGCAGTTCTTC. Translating it yields CASSLSSYNEQFF.

The rearrangement links TRBV3-1 (or the pseudogene TRBV3-2) to TRBJ2-1, with D possibly being TRBD1 (7 bases). V was clipped by 1 base and J by 4 bases, with 11 bases between them. Germline V lookup: CDR1 LGHDT, CDR2 YNNKEL (reference sequence). The CDR3 runs to 15 residues. CDR3 coding DNA: TGTGCCAGCAGCCAAGGTCCAGGGGGGTACAATGAGCAGTTCTTC. Translating gives CASSQGPGGYNEQFF.

This clone was counted a single time. V and J are TRBV3-1 (or the pseudogene TRBV3-2) and TRBJ1-2; 10 nucleotides agree with TRBD1. The ends lost 2 bases at V and 5 bases at J; junction bases unmatched: 5. CDR1 and CDR2 (germline): LGHDT, YNNKEL (reference sequence). The CDR3 has 15 residues. In DNA, the CDR3 is TGTGCCAGCAGCCAAACCGGGACAGGGGAATATGGCTACACCTTC. It yields the protein CASSQTGTGEYGYTF.

The chain carries TRBV5-1 and TRBJ1-5, with D hard to call. Trimming removed 0 bases at V and 0 bases at J, with 7 bases between. Germline V CDR1 and CDR2: SGHRS, YFSETQ. This CDR3 contains 15 residues. CDR3 sequence: CASSLDGYSNQPQHF. CDR3 bases: TGCGCCAGCAGCTTGGACGGTTATAGCAATCAGCCCCAGCATTTT.

This clone was counted a single time. The V and J genes are TRBV5-4 and TRBJ1-1, with D maybe TRBD1 (6 bases). CDR1 and CDR2 (germline): SGHNT, YYREEE (reference sequence). CDR3 length equals 13 residues. V dropped 4 bases and J dropped 1 base, with 8 bases sitting between them. This CDR3 reads CASSMTGNTEAFF. The CDR3 nucleotides read TGTGCCAGCAGCATGACAGGGAACACTGAAGCTTTCTTT.

The rearrangement joins TRBV19 to TRBJ1-3; D is uncertain. Germline V gene lookup returns CDR1 LNHDA and CDR2 SQIVND (reference sequence). V was shortened by 6 bases and J by 3 bases, with 15 bases between the two germline ends. This CDR3 comprises 15 residues. CDR3 residues: CASSLRGGGGNTIYF. In DNA, the CDR3 is TGTGCCAGTAGCCTACGGGGTGGCGGTGGAAACACCATATATTTT.

The V gene is TRBV2, the J gene TRBJ1-2; D is unclear. Trimming took off 2 bases at V and 5 bases at J, with 6 bases between the two ends. The germline gives CDR1 SNHLY, CDR2 FYNNEI. The CDR3 contains 12 residues. The CDR3 sequence is CASSERAYGYTF. DNA of the CDR3: TGTGCCAGCAGTGAAAGAGCTTATGGCTACACCTTC.

The gene calls are TRBV24-1 and TRBJ2-5; D remains ambiguous. V lost 5 bases and J lost 7, with 16 bases in between. Germline V gene data show CDR1 as KGHDR and CDR2 as SFDVKD. The length of the CDR3 is 14 residues. The CDR3 loop is CATSAPGSVGTQYF. Here the CDR3 DNA reads TGTGCCACCAGTGCGCCAGGCTCCGTGGGGACCCAGTACTTC.

V and J are TRBV7-9 and TRBJ1-1, with 10 bases lining up with TRBD1. CDR3 size: 15 residues. V shed 5 bases, J shed 4 bases, and the junction held 7 bases outside the gene matches. Germline V CDR1 and CDR2: SEHNR, FQNEAQ (reference sequence). The CDR3 protein is CASSKGTGVSTEAFF. In DNA form, the CDR3 reads TGTGCCAGCAGCAAAGGGACAGGGGTGAGCACTGAAGCTTTCTTT.

This chain joins TRBV5-1 and TRBJ2-5; the match to TRBD2 covers 8 bases. The CDR3 runs 16 residues. V was clipped by 4 bases and J by 7 bases; unmatched bases: 15. From germline, CDR1 is SGHRS and CDR2 YFSETQ. In DNA form, the CDR3 reads TGCGCCAGCAGCCCAACCGGACTAGCACCCGGAGGGACCCAGTACTTC. This sequence encodes CASSPTGLAPGGTQYF. Drawing the rest from reference TRBV5-1 and TRBJ2-5, the complete variable domain is KAGVTQTPRYLIKTRGQQVTLSCSPISGHRSVSWYQQTPGQGLQFLFEYFSETQRNKGNFPGRFSGRQFSNSRSEMNVSTLELGDSALYLCASSPTGLAPGGTQYFGPGTRLLVL.

The V gene is TRBV24-1, the J gene TRBJ1-1; 12 bases map to TRBD1. The CDR3 runs to 16 residues. J lost 1 base, V lost 6 bases, and 5 bases had no gene match. Germline lookup yields CDR1 KGHDR and CDR2 SFDVKD. The CDR3 spells CATSPGTGGRNTEAFF. CDR3 DNA: TGTGCCACCAGTCCCGGGACAGGGGGCCGGAACACTGAAGCTTTCTTT.